This T cell receptor (beta chain) was identified during a study of cytomegalovirus exposure and HLA in healthy donors. Study conclusions and caveats: Clusters of TCRs from the first cohort tended to co-occur in the 130 or so validation repertoires (as a later analysis found).

V shed 5 bases and J shed 2 bases, with 9 bases lying between them. The germline CDR1 and CDR2 sequences are GTSNPN and SVGIG (reference sequence). The CDR3 has 12 amino acids. TCRdb's copy holds only in-frame clones and misses some; the assay was immunoSEQ multiplex PCR. The repertoire consists of fewer than 60,000 clones, with 80% to 90% occurring once and the leading ten covering around 14%. As concerns this clone: Its antigen is currently unknown.

This sequence originates from a woman aged 18-29 years in good health and CMV-seronegative. The sample consisted of PBMCs. The chain uses TRBV30 and TRBJ2-5, with D tentatively TRBD2 (6 bases). The CDR3 here is CAWGGLQETQYF. CDR3 DNA sequence: TGTGCCTGGGGGGGACTTCAAGAGACCCAGTACTTC.